This T cell receptor beta chain was identified during a study of human T cells and chemical hapten exposure. Turning to the study itself: Patients, largely female, had alopecia areata, totalis or universalis. Small differences in pooled library volume mainly drove the variation in TCR yields per sample. Study-level points and caveats: The formation of large CDR3 similarity clusters by expanded TCRs significantly exceeded that of controls.

This clonotype was observed a handful of times. The antigen remains undetermined. V trimming: 4 bases; J trimming: 7 bases; junction bases outside the gene matches: 4. The CDR3 is 12 amino acids. Per germline, CDR1 SQVTM and CDR2 ANQGSEA. Time point given: patch test 3, about 24 weeks after DPC sensitization. Treatment of the sample: therapeutic diphenylcyclopropenone sensitization with weekly scalp DPC. Total RNA was isolated from unfractionated whole blood. TCRdb re-called the RACE reads through MiXCR, storing one row per CDR3 protein. The sample has about 82,000 distinct CDR3 sequences, roughly 13% seen once.

The chain combines TRBV29-1 with TRBJ1-2; 9 bases match TRBD1. The sequence was collected from a woman aged 50 to 60 with alopecia areata. Some clones in this sample may be carry-over from other donors' samples. The sample was whole blood, taken in connection with sensitization to the hapten diphenylcyclopropenone (DPC). The CDR3 bases are TGCAGCGTTGGGGACAGGGTCTCTGGCTACACCTTC. Translated, it gives CSVGDRVSGYTF.